A single sample is the source of the 7 T cell receptor beta chains below, sequenced in a study of blood T cells in healthy people across ages (dated by TCRdb to between 2014 and 2016). The library was generated by 5' RACE. Instrument used: Illumina HiSeq 2500. A second PCR of about 7 to 12 cycles was run with a J-beta primer mix and a sample-barcoded 5' primer. Using fastp at Q25 and MiXCR, TCRdb reprocessed the public reads and kept productive beta chains. One record per CDR3 amino acid sequence lists the most common genes and DNA. For this sample the table gives over 950,000 distinct CDR3 sequences, of which roughly 51% were detected only once. 20% to 25% of the sample goes to the ten largest clones. The material sequenced was blood. The receptors were gathered from a woman in her fifties or sixties in good health.

Concerning this clonotype itself: A junction boundary mismatches the germline segment, possibly from a read error. The chain links TRBV30 to TRBJ2-5; D may be TRBD1 (6 bases). The tail of the sequence fits TRBJ2-7 better, so the J call may be wrong. The CDR3 spans 14 residues. The germline V gene has CDR1 GTSNPN and CDR2 SVGIG (reference sequence). CDR3 amino acids: CAWSVPGHRYEQYF. The CDR3 nucleotides are TGTGCATGGAGTGTACCGGGACATAGGTACGAGCAGTACTTC.

V and J are TRBV7-9 and TRBJ2-7, with 8 positions matching TRBD1. Looked up from germline, CDR1 is SEHNR and CDR2 is FQNEAQ (reference sequence). Trimming cost V 4 bases and J 3 bases; bases outside gene matches: 11. The length of the CDR3 is 16 residues. CDR3 residues: CASSSWDRPLDYEQYF. CDR3 in DNA: TGTGCCAGCAGCTCCTGGGACAGGCCCCTTGACTACGAGCAGTACTTC.

This chain joins TRBV20-1 and TRBJ2-1; 8 bases match TRBD2. Germline V gene data show CDR1 as DFQATT and CDR2 as SNEGSKA (reference sequence). The CDR3 loop spans 14 amino acids. The J segment lost 3 bases and the V segment lost 5 bases, leaving 6 bases of the junction unmatched. DNA for the CDR3: TGCAGTGCTGATTCCGGGACTAGCTACAATGAGCAGTTCTTC. It specifies CSADSGTSYNEQFF.

This clonotype was found a few times. This chain joins TRBV29-1 and TRBJ2-1, with unresolved D. Trimming removed 0 bases from V and 6 bases from J, with 12 bases in between. The CDR3 extends over 14 amino acids. The V gene's germline CDR1 is SQVTM and CDR2 ANQGSEA. CDR3 nucleotides: TGCAGCGTTGAAGATACATGGAATATCAATGAGCAGTTCTTC. As protein: CSVEDTWNINEQFF.

The CDR3 DNA sequence: TGCAGTGCTAGAGATTTTCAGGAAGCGCCGGCCAAAAACATTCAGTACTTC. It encodes CSARDFQEAPAKNIQYF. This chain uses TRBV20-1 with TRBJ2-4, with no clear D. This CDR3 is built from 17 residues. V lost 0 bases to trimming and J lost 1 base, with 16 bases between them. Germline CDR1 and CDR2: DFQATT and SNEGSKA (reference sequence).

V and J are TRBV5-1 and TRBJ2-3, with 11 bases that match TRBD2. V lost 3 bases, J lost 3 bases, and 3 bases stayed unmatched. Germline V gene data show CDR1 as SGHRS and CDR2 as YFSETQ. The CDR3 is 15 amino acids. CDR3 sequence reads: CASSWRLAGTDTQYF. CDR3 coding DNA: TGCGCCAGCAGCTGGAGACTAGCGGGGACAGATACGCAGTATTTT.

This clonotype was seen more than once but under ten times. The rearrangement uses TRBV10-3 and TRBJ2-1; a possible D gene is TRBD1 (6 bases). The CDR3 has 14 amino acids. CDR1 is ENHRY, CDR2 SYGVKD, per germline. V lost 6 bases and J lost 1, with 10 bases in between. The CDR3 here is CAISLGQSYNEQFF. The CDR3 DNA reads TGTGCCATCAGCCTGGGACAATCCTACAATGAGCAGTTCTTC.